Below are 25 T cell receptor beta chains sequenced from a single sample in a study of blood T cell repertoires in COVID-19. The method was immunoSEQ multiplex PCR; TCRdb's version includes in-frame clones alone and lacks a portion of them. The sample lists about 130,000 clones; 60% to 85% were seen once. The specimen sequenced was peripheral blood. The receptors were gathered from a man older than 75 with acute or convalescent COVID-19.

The gene calls are TRBV7-6 and TRBJ1-1; 8 bases map to TRBD1. The CDR3 contains 15 residues. Germline V gene data show CDR1 as SGHVS and CDR2 as FNYEAQ. V was clipped by 5 bases and J by 2 bases; unmatched bases: 7. CDR3 nucleotide sequence: TGTGCCAGCAGCCTTAGTGGACAGGGAAACACTGAAGCTTTCTTT. Residues: CASSLSGQGNTEAFF.

This clone came up once. The junction differs from germline at one of its ends, possibly a read error. The chain combines TRBV28 with TRBJ1-2; tentatively, D is TRBD1 (5 bases). Germline V gene data show CDR1 as MDHEN and CDR2 as SYDVKM. CDR3 size: 12 residues. Here the CDR3 reads CASQQETYGYIF. In nucleotides, the CDR3 is TGTGCCAGCCAACAGGAGACCTATGGCTACATCTTC.

This chain connects TRBV2 to TRBJ1-6; possibly TRBD1 for D (6 bases). Looked up from germline, CDR1 is SNHLY and CDR2 is FYNNEI. This CDR3 spans 13 amino acids. Trimming shortened V by 11 bases and J by 8 bases, and 16 bases separated the two germline ends. In nucleotides, the CDR3 is TGTGCCGCCAAGGGGGACGGGTATTCACCCCTCCACTTT. Amino acid sequence: CAAKGDGYSPLHF.

This clone has more than one count but fewer than ten. The chain couples TRBV3-1 (or the pseudogene TRBV3-2) to TRBJ2-7; D ambiguous. Deletions cut 1 base from V and 6 bases from J, with 4 bases between. This CDR3 is 11 amino acids long. The germline CDR1 and CDR2 sequences are LGHDT and YNNKEL (reference sequence). This chain's CDR3 is CASSQASEQYF. The DNA for the CDR3 is TGTGCCAGCAGCCAAGCGTCCGAGCAGTACTTC.

V gene TRBV2 combines with J gene TRBJ2-7, with D perhaps matching TRBD2 (6 bases). The CDR3 length is 15 residues. V was pared by 8 bases and J by 0 bases, with 17 bases between. Per germline, CDR1 SNHLY and CDR2 FYNNEI. The CDR3 sequence is CASRRDGPSSYEQYF. CDR3 sequence (DNA): TGTGCCAGCCGGCGGGACGGCCCTAGCTCCTACGAGCAGTACTTC.

The CDR3 coding sequence is TGTGCCAGCAGCCCGGGCCATGGGGAGGAGCCCCAGCATTTT. It translates to CASSPGHGEEPQHF. The chain combines TRBV5-5 with TRBJ1-5, with unresolved D. The CDR3 consists of 14 residues. V was trimmed by 4 bases and J by 8 bases, leaving 16 bases between them. Germline CDR1 and CDR2: SGHKS and YYEKEE (reference sequence).

The rearrangement joins TRBV7-6 to TRBJ2-5; 9 bases agree with TRBD1. J lost 5 bases, V lost 3 bases, and 7 bases had no gene match. Germline loops: CDR1 SGHVS, CDR2 FNYEAQ. The CDR3 consists of 15 residues. CDR3 amino acids: CASSFAGQGTETQYF. DNA of the CDR3: TGTGCCAGCAGCTTCGCGGGACAGGGTACGGAGACCCAGTACTTC.

This sequence joins TRBV9 and TRBJ1-2; D remains unclear. V dropped 0 bases and J dropped 4 bases, with 13 bases sitting between them. Looked up from germline, CDR1 is SGDLS and CDR2 is YYNGEE. This CDR3 region has 15 residues. For the CDR3, the DNA is TGTGCCAGCAGCGTAGGTCGCCCGCGGGGCTATGGCTACACCTTC. Protein sequence: CASSVGRPRGYGYTF.

In this sample, this clone turned up a few times. Other DNA sequences in this sample translate to the same CDR3. The CDR3: CASSSQETQYF. The CDR3 DNA reads TGCGCCAGCAGCTCTCAAGAGACCCAGTACTTC. The V and J genes are TRBV5-1 and TRBJ2-5; D is undetermined. Germline CDR1 reads SGHRS; CDR2 reads YFSETQ. V lost 3 bases to trimming and J lost 2 bases, with 2 bases between them. The length of the CDR3 is 11 residues.

This chain joins TRBV7-2 and TRBJ1-1; 7 bases line up with TRBD1. The germline V gene encodes CDR1 SGHTA and CDR2 FQGNSA. The CDR3 consists of 14 residues. V lost 4 bases and J lost 3; bases outside the gene matches: 5. CDR3 sequence reads: CASSSTGTDTEAFF. Here the CDR3 DNA reads TGTGCCAGCAGCTCCACGGGGACAGACACTGAAGCTTTCTTT.

At least ten counts were recorded for this clone. The chain links TRBV9 to TRBJ2-1; 11 bases align to TRBD2. CDR3 length equals 15 residues. The V and J ends lost 3 bases and 6 bases, in that order; junction bases with no gene match: 5. CDR1 and CDR2 from the germline V gene are SGDLS and YYNGEE. CDR3 region: CASSAPGTSGNEQFF. DNA for the CDR3: TGTGCCAGCAGCGCCCCCGGGACTAGCGGCAATGAGCAGTTCTTC.

The V call is TRBV4-2, the J call TRBJ2-1; TRBD2 matches at 11 bases. The germline gives CDR1 LGHNA, CDR2 YNFKEQ. This CDR3 is 17 amino acids long. Trimming took 3 bases from V and 4 from J; bases not matched to a gene: 8. CDR3 protein: CASSQIAGGPGYNEQFF. In DNA form, the CDR3 reads TGTGCCAGCAGCCAGATAGCGGGGGGGCCGGGTTACAATGAGCAGTTCTTC.

The chain carries TRBV12-3 or TRBV12-4 and TRBJ1-2; a possible D gene is TRBD1 (6 bases). CDR3 length: 13 residues. The V and J ends lost 1 base and 6 bases respectively, with 9 bases between them. The CDR3 reads CASSLVSGDGYTF. CDR3 nucleotides: TGTGCCAGCAGTTTAGTGTCAGGGGATGGCTACACCTTC.

CDR3 in amino acids: CASSLWTGDNEQFF. The CDR3 DNA reads as TGTGCCAGCAGTCTATGGACAGGCGACAATGAGCAGTTCTTC. This chain joins TRBV6-5 and TRBJ2-1, with 7 nucleotides matching TRBD1. Germline lookup yields CDR1 MNHEY and CDR2 SVGAGI. CDR3 length: 14 residues. Losses at the gene ends were 5 bases for V and 5 bases for J; bases not matched to a gene: 6.

V and J are TRBV5-1 and TRBJ2-6; 9 bases fit TRBD1. The CDR3 covers 16 residues. Germline V gene sequence: CDR1 SGHRS, CDR2 YFSETQ. V was pared by 3 bases and J by 2 bases, with 3 bases of the junction left unmatched. This CDR3 reads CASSSRTGAGANVLTF. The CDR3 nucleotides are TGCGCCAGCAGCTCTCGGACAGGGGCTGGGGCCAACGTCCTGACTTTC.

This sequence joins TRBV7-9 and TRBJ2-3, with TRBD1 matching over 9 bases. Trimming removed 5 bases from V and 2 bases from J; junction bases left unmatched: 5. Germline lookup yields CDR1 SEHNR and CDR2 FQNEAQ (reference sequence). This CDR3 contains 15 residues. CDR3 region: CASSPDRGTTDTQYF. DNA of the CDR3: TGTGCCAGCAGCCCGGACAGGGGAACCACAGATACGCAGTATTTT.

The V and J genes are TRBV7-6 and TRBJ2-5, with 7 bases lining up with TRBD1. The CDR3 covers 15 residues. The trim removed 4 bases at V and 0 bases at J, leaving 5 bases unmatched. Germline V gene lookup returns CDR1 SGHVS and CDR2 FNYEAQ. The CDR3 spells CASSSGQRYQETQYF. The CDR3 nucleotides are TGTGCCAGCAGCTCGGGACAGCGGTACCAAGAGACCCAGTACTTC.

The gene calls are TRBV6-2 or TRBV6-3 and TRBJ2-1; D gene uncertain. Trimming stripped 0 bases from V and 6 bases from J, with 9 bases between. The CDR3 totals 14 residues. Germline values: CDR1 MNHEY, CDR2 SVGEGT. The CDR3: CASSYSDNSNEQFF. The CDR3 DNA reads TGTGCCAGCAGTTACTCAGACAACAGCAATGAGCAGTTCTTC.

The V gene is TRBV9, the J gene TRBJ2-2; D perhaps matches TRBD1 (5 bases). The CDR3 has 14 amino acids. V lost 7 bases to trimming and J lost 5 bases, with 15 bases between them. CDR1 SGDLS and CDR2 YYNGEE come from the germline V gene. The CDR3 DNA reads as TGTGCCAGCCGACGAATGCAGGGTACCGGGGAGCTGTTTTTT. Translation: CASRRMQGTGELFF. Full variable domain (missing parts from reference TRBV9 and TRBJ2-2): DSGVTQTPKHLITATGQRVTLRCSPRSGDLSVYWYQQSLDQGLQFLIQYYNGEERAKGNILERFSAQQFPDLHSELNLSSLELGDSALYFCASRRMQGTGELFFGEGSRLTVL.

This chain links TRBV20-1 with TRBJ2-1; D gene ambiguous. This CDR3 is built from 14 residues. V lost 3 bases, J lost 9 bases, and 18 bases lay in between. Germline assignment: CDR1 DFQATT and CDR2 SNEGSKA (reference sequence). This CDR3 reads CSASIVAGAGEQFF. CDR3 DNA: TGCAGTGCTAGTATAGTGGCAGGTGCAGGTGAGCAGTTCTTC.

This chain connects TRBV6-1 to TRBJ2-2; the D gene is possibly TRBD2 (5 bases). Trimming shortened V by 1 base and J by 6 bases, and 15 bases separated the two germline ends. This CDR3 contains 16 residues. Germline-derived CDR1 and CDR2 are MNHNS and SASEGT. CDR3 protein: CASSEGGPGRAGELFF. CDR3 DNA: TGTGCCAGCAGTGAAGGAGGCCCCGGGCGGGCCGGGGAGCTGTTTTTT.

The chain joins TRBV12-3 or TRBV12-4 to TRBJ2-7, with D possibly TRBD1 on 6 matching bases. CDR3 size: 12 residues. Deletions cut 5 bases from V and 12 bases from J, with 17 bases between. The CDR3 here is CASSNTGQGMYF. In DNA form, the CDR3 reads TGTGCCAGCAGTAACACAGGGCAGGGGATGTACTTC.

The chain joins TRBV19 to TRBJ1-3; maybe TRBD1 (6 bases). The CDR3 is 16 amino acids. Trimming left V 5 bases short and J 7 bases short, with 21 bases between. Germline loops: CDR1 LNHDA, CDR2 SQIVND (reference sequence). The DNA for the CDR3 is TGTGCCAGTAGTGTTGAAACTGGCCTGAGGGGGAACACCATATATTTT. Encoded protein: CASSVETGLRGNTIYF.

The rearrangement links TRBV5-6 to TRBJ2-1, with 7 bases aligning to TRBD1. The CDR3 has 13 residues. Trimming took 2 bases from V and 10 from J; bases not matched to a gene: 6. Looked up from germline, CDR1 is SGHDT and CDR2 is YYEEEE. The CDR3: CASSLPDRDEQFF. Here the CDR3 DNA reads TGTGCCAGCAGCTTACCAGACAGGGACGAGCAGTTCTTC.

The V and J genes are TRBV28 and TRBJ2-7; weak D call: TRBD2 (5 bases). CDR1 is MDHEN, CDR2 SYDVKM, per germline. This CDR3 has 14 amino acids. The ends were cut back, 5 bases at V and 5 bases at J, with 16 bases in the middle. The CDR3 region is CASSTPGKTDEQYF. In DNA, the CDR3 is TGTGCCAGCAGTACCCCCGGGAAGACCGACGAGCAGTACTTC.